The 10 T cell receptor beta chains in this list originate from one sample, sequenced in a study of T cell responses to AZD1222 COVID-19 vaccine. TCRdb's copy holds only in-frame clones and misses some; the assay was immunoSEQ multiplex PCR. The top ten hold 24% of the sample, which has tens of thousands of clones, around 86% seen once. Sequencing used peripheral blood, obtained on day 0 of AZD1222 vaccination. These receptors were collected from an adult in good health.

The chain uses TRBV3-1 (or the pseudogene TRBV3-2) and TRBJ1-1; D is possibly TRBD1 (6 bases). V gave up 1 base and J gave up 6 bases, with 15 bases separating them. The CDR3 covers 15 residues. Germline V gives CDR1 LGHDT, CDR2 YNNKEL (reference sequence). CDR3 amino acids: CASSQASGEWAEAFF. Here the CDR3 DNA reads TGTGCCAGCAGCCAAGCCTCAGGGGAGTGGGCTGAAGCTTTCTTT.

The V call is TRBV7-2, the J call TRBJ2-7; D is unclear. The CDR3 is 14 residues long. V lost 2 bases and J lost 1, with 9 bases in between. The germline gives CDR1 SGHTA, CDR2 FQGNSA. The CDR3 is CASSLQTISYEQYF. The CDR3 region has the DNA TGTGCCAGCAGCTTACAGACGATTTCCTACGAGCAGTACTTC. Variable domain in full (rest from reference TRBV7-2 and TRBJ2-7): GAGVSQSPSNKVTEKGKDVELRCDPISGHTALYWYRQSLGQGLEFLIYFQGNSAPDKSGLPSDRFSAERTGGSVSTLTIQRTQQEDSAVYLCASSLQTISYEQYFGPGTRLTVT.

The V call is TRBV7-9, the J call TRBJ1-1, with 7 bases that match TRBD1. CDR1 SEHNR and CDR2 FQNEAQ come from the germline V gene (reference sequence). Trimming removed 5 bases from V and 4 bases from J; junction bases left unmatched: 10. The CDR3 loop spans 15 amino acids. CDR3 coding DNA: TGTGCCAGCAGCGCAACAGGGGAAGCGGTCACTGAAGCTTTCTTT. It encodes CASSATGEAVTEAFF.

The chain carries TRBV5-6 and TRBJ2-3, with D perhaps TRBD1 (6 bases). CDR1 is SGHDT and CDR2 is YYEEEE in the germline V gene. The V and J ends lost 4 bases and 6 bases respectively, with 21 bases between them. This CDR3 is built from 16 residues. CDR3 loop: CASSRGTGTIGDTQYF. The CDR3 DNA is TGTGCCAGCAGCAGGGGGACGGGAACGATAGGGGATACGCAGTATTTT.

The V gene is TRBV5-1, the J gene TRBJ2-7; the D is unclear. Germline V gene lookup returns CDR1 SGHRS and CDR2 YFSETQ. The CDR3 is 13 residues long. The V end lost 1 base, the J end lost 6 bases, and 11 bases lay between the germline ends. The CDR3 reads CASSLTAAGEQYF. In DNA, the CDR3 is TGCGCCAGCAGCTTGACGGCTGCCGGCGAGCAGTACTTC.

V and J are TRBV5-8 and TRBJ1-5; no clear D. Per germline, CDR1 SGHTS and CDR2 YDEGEE. Deletions cut 2 bases from V and 0 bases from J, with 12 bases between. The CDR3 sequence is 16 residues long. DNA of the CDR3: TGTGCCAGCAGCTTAGGCCAGACCTATAGCAATCAGCCCCAGCATTTT. This translates into CASSLGQTYSNQPQHF.

The chain employs TRBV6-2 or TRBV6-3 and TRBJ1-3, with D possibly matching TRBD1 (6 bases). This CDR3 region has 16 residues. Germline CDR1 MNHEY, CDR2 SVGEGT. V dropped 2 bases and J dropped 2 bases, with 13 bases sitting between them. For the CDR3, the DNA is TGTGCCAGCAGTTACGGGGGCCTTCTGGCTGGAAACACCATATATTTT. Amino acids: CASSYGGLLAGNTIYF.

This chain uses TRBV19 with TRBJ2-5; 8 bases align to TRBD2. The germline V gene has CDR1 LNHDA and CDR2 SQIVND (reference sequence). Trimming removed 4 bases from V and 5 bases from J; junction bases left unmatched: 6. CDR3 size: 14 residues. In nucleotides, the CDR3 is TGTGCCAGTAGTACATACCCGGGGGGGGAGACCCAGTACTTC. As protein: CASSTYPGGETQYF.

This clone came up once. The V call is TRBV2, the J call TRBJ1-1, with 8 nucleotides matching TRBD1. Trimming took 5 bases from V and 6 from J; bases not matched to a gene: 8. Germline V gene lookup returns CDR1 SNHLY and CDR2 FYNNEI. The CDR3 runs to 14 residues. CDR3: CASSKGQGLPEAFF. The CDR3 nucleotides are TGTGCCAGCAGTAAAGGACAGGGTTTGCCTGAAGCTTTCTTT.

The chain employs TRBV5-1 and TRBJ2-2; 10 positions match TRBD2. V shed 4 bases and J 8 bases; nucleotides not matched to a gene: 5. Germline CDR1 SGHRS, CDR2 YFSETQ. The CDR3 runs 14 residues. CDR3 in amino acids: CASSRTSGTGELFF. CDR3 coding DNA: TGCGCCAGCAGCCGGACTAGCGGTACAGGGGAGCTGTTTTTT.